The entry below describes one TCR beta chain. The data were obtained in a study of blood T cell repertoires in COVID-19. Generated by immunoSEQ multiplex PCR, the TCRdb table keeps only in-frame clones and is missing some. In the table there are about 280,000 clones, 85% of which are singletons. The cohort comprised adults aged 18 to 89 years residing in around 25 US areas. Assignment of participants to cohorts was predicated upon participant-reported clinical history. Among Cohort 3 donors, those recovered had two negative PCRs, clearance, or symptom resolution. Germline lookup yields CDR1 MDHEN and CDR2 SYDVKM. Trimming took 3 bases from V and 2 from J, leaving 4 bases between them. The CDR3 contains 12 residues.

This chain joins TRBV28 and TRBJ1-2; D unresolved. The source is a woman aged 45 to 65 who had recovered from COVID-19. Source material: PBMCs or T cells enriched from blood (not recorded which). CDR3 DNA sequence: TGTGCCAGCAGTTTGAGGAACTATGGCTACACCTTC. This sequence encodes CASSLRNYGYTF.